The next 10 T cell receptor beta chains were all read from a single sample in a study of T cells after yellow fever vaccination. TCRdb itself ran the 5' RACE reads through MiXCR, one entry per CDR3 protein. The data contain about 210,000 distinct CDR3 sequences, 6.5% to 7.5% of them singletons. The input for sequencing was CD4+ T cells sorted from PBMCs, taken on the day of the yellow fever booster vaccination. These receptors were obtained from a man aged 25 to 40 who received the YFV17D yellow fever vaccine.

This clonotype was observed a handful of times. The genes are TRBV9 and TRBJ1-1, with D possibly matching TRBD1 (5 bases). CDR1 and CDR2 from the germline V gene are SGDLS and YYNGEE. V was trimmed by 3 bases and J by 1 base, leaving 13 bases between them. The CDR3 contains 15 residues. The CDR3 bases are TGTGCCAGCAGCGGGACGCGGGGGAGGAACACTGAAGCTTTCTTT. Residues: CASSGTRGRNTEAFF.

This clonotype has at least ten counts. The genes are TRBV7-6 and TRBJ2-3, with 10 bases that match TRBD2. This CDR3 is 15 amino acids long. Germline V gene lookup returns CDR1 SGHVS and CDR2 FNYEAQ. V lost 3 bases and J lost 1; bases outside the gene matches: 1. CDR3 residues: CASSFSGRGTDTQYF. CDR3 DNA sequence: TGTGCCAGCAGCTTCAGCGGGAGGGGCACAGATACGCAGTATTTT.

This clonotype has ten or more counts. This rearrangement joins TRBV7-9 to TRBJ2-1; possible D gene TRBD2, 5 bases. Trimming shortened V by 5 bases and J by 7 bases, and 18 bases separated the two germline ends. The CDR3 runs to 15 residues. Germline V gives CDR1 SEHNR, CDR2 FQNEAQ (reference sequence). The CDR3 spells CASSRSSVALNEQFF. The DNA for the CDR3 is TGTGCCAGCAGCCGCAGCTCGGTAGCGTTGAATGAGCAGTTCTTC.

This clonotype was picked up many times. This chain uses TRBV12-3 or TRBV12-4 with TRBJ1-2, with D possibly being TRBD1 (6 bases). The V and J ends lost 3 bases and 3 bases respectively, with 17 bases between them. The CDR3 has 16 residues. The CDR3 loop is CASSFARKPGDYGYTF. CDR3 coding DNA: TGTGCCAGCAGTTTCGCGCGAAAGCCAGGGGACTATGGCTACACCTTC.

The chain joins TRBV9 to TRBJ2-5; 11 bases match TRBD2. The CDR3 sequence is 17 residues long. The trim removed 0 bases at V and 2 bases at J, leaving 6 bases unmatched. The germline gives CDR1 SGDLS, CDR2 YYNGEE. CDR3 sequence: CASSVGASGRLQETQYF. The CDR3, as DNA: TGTGCCAGCAGCGTAGGGGCTAGCGGGAGGTTGCAAGAGACCCAGTACTTC.

The V call is TRBV6-5, the J call TRBJ2-7; perhaps TRBD1 as D (5 bases). Germline V lookup: CDR1 MNHEY, CDR2 SVGAGI. The ends were cut back, 2 bases at V and 4 bases at J, with 12 bases in the middle. CDR3 size: 14 residues. CDR3 nucleotide sequence: TGTGCCAGCAGTTACGGCAGGGTCGGGTACGAGCAGTACTTC. Its protein is CASSYGRVGYEQYF.

This clonotype was counted between two and nine times. The DNA for the CDR3 is TGTGCCAGCAGCTTTTCTCAGTCGGATACGCAGTATTTT. It codes for CASSFSQSDTQYF. V and J are TRBV7-2 and TRBJ2-3; no firm D call. CDR3 length equals 13 residues. Between the trimmed V and J ends, which lost 3 bases and 6 bases, there was a span of 10 bases. Germline V CDR1 and CDR2: SGHTA, FQGNSA.

This clonotype turned up a few times. Here the CDR3 reads CSAPYIGANVLTF. CDR3 DNA: TGCAGTGCCCCCTATATTGGGGCCAACGTCCTGACTTTC. The chain employs TRBV20-1 and TRBJ2-6; D unresolved. V gave up 6 bases and J gave up 3 bases, with 9 bases separating them. The germline V gene encodes CDR1 DFQATT and CDR2 SNEGSKA (reference sequence). The CDR3 sequence is 13 residues long.

This clonotype was seen only a few times. The genes are TRBV6-2 or TRBV6-3 and TRBJ2-5; D tentatively reads TRBD1 or TRBD2 (5 bases each). The CDR3 runs 11 residues. V was shortened by 8 bases and J by 7 bases, with 11 bases between the two germline ends. The germline V gene encodes CDR1 MNHEY and CDR2 SVGEGT. CDR3 loop: CASGTDGTQYF. The DNA of the CDR3 is TGTGCCAGCGGGACCGACGGGACCCAGTACTTC.

This clonotype was observed at least ten times. The rearrangement uses TRBV7-2 and TRBJ1-5; 9 bases map to TRBD1. The ends lost 4 bases at V and 4 bases at J; junction bases unmatched: 5. This CDR3 region has 15 residues. Germline-derived CDR1 and CDR2 are SGHTA and FQGNSA. CDR3 in amino acids: CASSSPGQGNQPQHF. In nucleotides, the CDR3 is TGTGCCAGCAGCTCACCGGGACAGGGTAATCAGCCCCAGCATTTT.